The 10 T cell receptor beta chains given below trace back to one sample, sequenced in a study of read filtering for tumor transcriptome and immune sequencing. Molecular barcoded adaptors covering alpha/delta and beta/gamma chains were used on approximately 440 ng RNA. TCRdb processed the reads anew with MiXCR; each CDR3 protein has one entry. The sample shows around 41,000 distinct CDR3 sequences, approximately 10% of them seen only once. The sample was a population of CD138-negative cells sorted from bone marrow. The receptors come from a donor at least 40 years old with multiple myeloma.

This clonotype was found many times. V and J are TRBV11-2 and TRBJ2-7; D call uncertain. V lost 5 bases, J lost 7 bases, and 9 bases lay in between. The CDR3 totals 11 residues. Germline V gene sequence: CDR1 SGHAT, CDR2 FQNNGV. CDR3 region: CASSLLTEQYF. CDR3 bases: TGTGCCAGCAGCCTCCTAACGGAGCAGTACTTC.

This clonotype was found many times. The V and J genes are TRBV4-1 and TRBJ2-5, with no clear D. Germline CDR1 and CDR2: MGHRA and YSYEKL. The CDR3 extends over 15 amino acids. The germline V and J ends were trimmed by 0 bases and 4 bases, with 12 bases remaining between them. CDR3 region: CASSQDKVFRETQYF. The DNA for the CDR3 is TGCGCCAGCAGCCAAGATAAGGTGTTTCGAGAGACCCAGTACTTC.

The chain joins TRBV28 to TRBJ2-3; 9 bases line up with TRBD1. This CDR3 has 13 amino acids. V gave up 5 bases and J gave up 4 bases; unmatched junction bases: 1. The germline V gene encodes CDR1 MDHEN and CDR2 SYDVKM. The CDR3 region is CASSRQGADTQYF. The DNA for the CDR3 is TGTGCCAGCAGTAGACAGGGGGCAGATACGCAGTATTTT.

Sample share makes this clonotype medium-sized. The chain couples TRBV11-2 to TRBJ2-1; D is unresolved. V dropped 2 bases and J dropped 0 bases, with 14 bases sitting between them. From germline, CDR1 is SGHAT and CDR2 FQNNGV. The length of the CDR3 is 17 residues. The CDR3 loop reads CASSLRSLPYSYNEQFF. The CDR3 DNA reads TGTGCCAGCAGCTTACGCAGCCTCCCGTACTCCTACAATGAGCAGTTCTTC.

This clonotype was detected ten times or more. The gene calls are TRBV2 and TRBJ2-7; D unresolved. From germline, CDR1 is SNHLY and CDR2 FYNNEI. The CDR3 consists of 12 residues. V was trimmed by 1 base and J by 5 bases, leaving 6 bases between them. The CDR3 loop is CASSEVGDEQYF. The CDR3, as DNA: TGTGCCAGCAGTGAAGTCGGCGACGAGCAGTACTTC. Variable domain in full (rest from reference TRBV2 and TRBJ2-7): EPEVTQTPSHQVTQMGQEVILRCVPISNHLYFYWYRQILGQKVEFLVSFYNNEISEKSEIFDDQFSVERPDGSNFTLKIRSTKLEDSAMYFCASSEVGDEQYFGPGTRLTVT.

The chain employs TRBV20-1 and TRBJ2-5, with D maybe TRBD1 (5 bases). This CDR3 contains 14 residues. The germline gives CDR1 DFQATT, CDR2 SNEGSKA (reference sequence). Trimming removed 4 bases from V and 3 bases from J, with 15 bases in between. For the CDR3, the DNA is TGCAGTGCTACCCTTTGGGTAGGGGAAGAGACCCAGTACTTC. This codes for CSATLWVGEETQYF.

This clonotype has a count of ten or more. V usage is TRBV3-1 and J usage is TRBJ1-1; D remains ambiguous. The V end was cut by 3 bases, the J end by 6 bases, with 14 bases between. The CDR3 is made up of 14 amino acids. Looked up from germline, CDR1 is LGHDT and CDR2 is YNNKEL (reference sequence). The CDR3 reads CASSHLGPTPEAFF. DNA for the CDR3: TGTGCCAGCAGCCACCTGGGCCCGACCCCTGAAGCTTTCTTT.

This clonotype was recorded a few times. A single base separates this from a much larger clone, so it may be a read error. This chain connects TRBV19 to TRBJ2-1; tentatively, D is TRBD2 (5 bases). This CDR3 has 13 residues. Germline CDR1 is LNHDA and CDR2 is SQIVND (reference sequence). V lost 3 bases and J 9 bases, leaving 12 bases between the germline ends. CDR3: CASSMMSAGEQFF. The CDR3, as DNA: TGTGCCAGTAGTATGATGAGCGCGGGTGAGCAGTTCTTC.

This clonotype turned up a few times. Just one base apart from a much larger clone, this may be a read error. The J gene is TRBJ1-1, the V gene TRBV5-1; 7 nucleotides agree with TRBD1. This CDR3 comprises 12 residues. Unmatched junction bases numbered 5, after V lost 4 bases and J lost 8 bases. From germline, CDR1 is SGHRS and CDR2 YFSETQ. CDR3 residues: CASSQEGAEAFF. The DNA of the CDR3 is TGCGCCAGCAGCCAGGAGGGGGCCGAAGCTTTCTTT.

This clonotype showed up many times. This sequence joins TRBV7-2 and TRBJ1-4, with D possibly being TRBD1 (5 bases). Germline CDR1 and CDR2: SGHTA and FQGNSA. V dropped 4 bases and J dropped 4 bases, with 10 bases sitting between them. The CDR3 runs 14 residues. In nucleotides, the CDR3 is TGTGCCAGCAGCTGGGGGTTTGGTAATGAAAAACTGTTTTTT. Residues: CASSWGFGNEKLFF.